A single sample gave rise to the 19 T cell receptor beta chains below, sequenced in a study of blood T cell repertoires in COVID-19. Repertoires were generated with immunoSEQ multiplex PCR, while TCRdb's copy carries only in-frame clones and drops some. The table lists 200,000 to 300,000 clones, roughly nine tenths of them singletons. Material for sequencing was peripheral blood. These receptors all come from a man in his fifties or sixties with acute or convalescent COVID-19.

This chain uses TRBV6-5 with TRBJ2-7; 11 positions match TRBD2. J lost 3 bases, V lost 6 bases, and 7 bases had no gene match. Per germline, CDR1 MNHEY and CDR2 SVGAGI. The CDR3 is 15 residues long. CDR3: CASRPGTSGLYEQYF. For the CDR3, the DNA is TGTGCCAGCAGGCCGGGGACTAGCGGTCTCTACGAGCAGTACTTC.

The chain carries TRBV10-3 and TRBJ1-2; 10 positions match TRBD1. Germline V gene data show CDR1 as ENHRY and CDR2 as SYGVKD. J was trimmed by 5 bases and V by 10 bases; bases with no gene match: 13. The CDR3 spans 15 residues. CDR3 amino acids: CATRAWGQGRYGYTF. The CDR3 nucleotides are TGTGCCACCAGGGCTTGGGGACAGGGGAGATATGGCTACACCTTC.

This clone was recorded only once. The rearrangement links TRBV11-3 to TRBJ1-4, with 8 bases matching TRBD1. Germline values: CDR1 SGHNT, CDR2 YENEEA. V lost 5 bases to trimming and J lost 11 bases; unmatched junction nucleotides: 4. The CDR3 extends over 12 amino acids. This chain's CDR3 is CASSHRGTKLFF. The CDR3 nucleotides are TGTGCCAGCAGCCACAGGGGGACGAAACTGTTTTTT.

This chain uses TRBV5-4 with TRBJ2-7; possibly TRBD1 for D (7 bases). This CDR3 is 15 amino acids long. Looked up from germline, CDR1 is SGHNT and CDR2 is YYREEE (reference sequence). Trimming took 4 bases from V and 3 from J, leaving 17 bases between them. The CDR3 here is CASSHSGGGLYEQYF. The DNA of the CDR3 is TGTGCCAGCAGCCACTCCGGAGGGGGCCTCTACGAGCAGTACTTC.

This chain uses TRBV27 with TRBJ2-5; possibly TRBD2 for D (6 bases). V lost 6 bases, J lost 4 bases, and 12 bases lay in between. This CDR3 has 13 amino acids. CDR1 MNHEY and CDR2 SMNVEV come from the germline V gene (reference sequence). CDR3 protein: CASRNRRGETQYF. The CDR3 DNA reads as TGTGCCAGCAGAAACCGGCGGGGAGAGACCCAGTACTTC.

This clone was detected only once. This chain joins TRBV5-6 and TRBJ1-1; the match to TRBD1 covers 7 bases. The CDR3 contains 16 residues. Trimming cost V 4 bases and J 0 bases; bases outside gene matches: 9. CDR1 is SGHDT and CDR2 is YYEEEE in the germline V gene. The CDR3 spells CASSLWGRGMNTEAFF. CDR3 coding DNA: TGTGCCAGCAGCCTATGGGGCAGGGGGATGAACACTGAAGCTTTCTTT.

The V gene is TRBV19, the J gene TRBJ2-7, with a weak D call TRBD2 (6 bases). Trimming took 6 bases from V and 3 from J, leaving 12 bases between them. Germline CDR1 is LNHDA and CDR2 is SQIVND (reference sequence). CDR3 length: 13 residues. This CDR3 is CASRPEGIYEQYF. The CDR3 nucleotides are TGTGCCAGTAGACCGGAGGGGATCTACGAGCAGTACTTC.

This clone was seen just once. The chain employs TRBV7-6 and TRBJ1-4; 7 positions match TRBD1. CDR1 is SGHVS, CDR2 FNYEAQ, per germline. The CDR3 spans 15 residues. V shed 1 base, J shed 7 bases, and the junction held 6 bases outside the gene matches. For the CDR3, the DNA is TGTGCCAGCAGCTTAGAGGGGGCGCGTGGTGAAAAACTGTTTTTT. This codes for CASSLEGARGEKLFF.

This clone was seen once. This chain links TRBV7-3 with TRBJ2-2; TRBD2 might be the D (5 bases). V was pared by 0 bases and J by 3 bases, with 11 bases between. This CDR3 has 16 residues. The V gene's germline CDR1 is SGHTA and CDR2 FQGTGA. CDR3 sequence (DNA): TGTGCCAGCAGCTTAACGGCTAGCTTGGACACCGGGGAGCTGTTTTTT. Translating it yields CASSLTASLDTGELFF.

The chain is built from TRBV28 and TRBJ1-5, with D possibly matching TRBD1 (6 bases). Germline V gene sequence: CDR1 MDHEN, CDR2 SYDVKM. CDR3 length: 12 residues. Between the trimmed V and J ends, which lost 4 bases and 9 bases, there was a span of 10 bases. The CDR3 coding sequence is TGTGCCAGCAGTTCACAGGGTCGGCCCCAGCATTTT. It is translated as CASSSQGRPQHF.

This chain uses TRBV5-6 with TRBJ2-7; a possible D gene is TRBD2 (7 bases). The CDR3 has 16 residues. With 4 bases removed from V and 2 bases from J, the gap between germline ends came to 19 bases. Germline V CDR1 and CDR2: SGHDT, YYEEEE. The CDR3 DNA is TGTGCCAGCAGCCCGGGGAGGGGGTCAGCCGCCTACGAGCAGTACTTC. Translation: CASSPGRGSAAYEQYF.

J is TRBJ1-1 and V is TRBV18; D perhaps matches TRBD1 (5 bases). Trimming took 6 bases from V and 5 from J, leaving 13 bases between them. There are 13 residues in the CDR3. Looked up from germline, CDR1 is KGHSH and CDR2 is LQKENI. The CDR3 sequence: CASSPWEGTEAFF. DNA of the CDR3: TGTGCCAGCTCCCCCTGGGAGGGGACTGAAGCTTTCTTT. Drawing the rest from reference TRBV18 and TRBJ1-1, the complete variable domain is NAGVMQNPRHLVRRRGQEARLRCSPMKGHSHVYWYRQLPEEGLKFMVYLQKENIIDESGMPKERFSAEFPKEGPSILRIQQVVRGDSAAYFCASSPWEGTEAFFGQGTRLTVV.

The genes are TRBV4-3 and TRBJ1-1, with D tentatively TRBD1 (5 bases). The CDR3 is 13 amino acids. Germline CDR1 is LGHNA and CDR2 is YSLEER. Trimming left V 3 bases short and J 4 bases short, with 9 bases between. The CDR3 region has the DNA TGCGCCAGCAGCCACACAACAGGCACTGAAGCTTTCTTT. Residues: CASSHTTGTEAFF.

Only a few counts were recorded for this clone. V usage is TRBV6-1 and J usage is TRBJ1-5, with D possibly being TRBD1 (6 bases). The germline V gene has CDR1 MNHNS and CDR2 SASEGT. The CDR3 loop spans 14 amino acids. The ends were cut back, 3 bases at V and 3 bases at J, with 9 bases in the middle. CDR3 sequence: CASSDRGTNQPQHF. The CDR3 DNA reads TGTGCCAGCAGTGACAGGGGAACCAATCAGCCCCAGCATTTT.

The J gene is TRBJ2-1, the V gene TRBV10-3, with a possible D match to TRBD2 (6 bases). V was trimmed by 6 bases and J by 2 bases, leaving 11 bases between them. This CDR3 contains 14 residues. Germline V gene data show CDR1 as ENHRY and CDR2 as SYGVKD. CDR3 loop: CAIRAPGAYNEQFF. The CDR3 DNA sequence: TGTGCCATCAGAGCCCCGGGAGCCTACAATGAGCAGTTCTTC.

The rearrangement uses TRBV4-2 and TRBJ1-4, with 8 positions matching TRBD1. The CDR3 totals 14 residues. The germline CDR1 and CDR2 sequences are LGHNA and YNFKEQ. V lost 5 bases and J lost 4; bases outside the gene matches: 3. The CDR3 bases are TGTGCCAGCAGCTCTGGACAGGGTAATGAAAAACTGTTTTTT. Protein product: CASSSGQGNEKLFF.

This chain joins TRBV24-1 and TRBJ1-5; D may be TRBD1 (5 bases). V was pared by 7 bases and J by 0 bases, with 12 bases between. The CDR3 consists of 15 residues. Germline V gene lookup returns CDR1 KGHDR and CDR2 SFDVKD. This chain's CDR3 is CATRVRAYSNQPQHF. The CDR3 nucleotides read TGTGCCACCAGAGTCAGGGCTTATAGCAATCAGCCCCAGCATTTT.

The V call is TRBV3-1 (or the pseudogene TRBV3-2), the J call TRBJ1-5; tentatively, D is TRBD1 (5 bases). The germline V and J ends were trimmed by 0 bases and 5 bases, with 11 bases remaining between them. The CDR3 loop spans 15 amino acids. The V gene's germline CDR1 is LGHDT and CDR2 YNNKEL (reference sequence). The CDR3 is CASSQDWGGDQPQHF. The CDR3 DNA sequence: TGTGCCAGCAGCCAAGATTGGGGGGGGGATCAGCCCCAGCATTTT.

The chain combines TRBV28 with TRBJ2-5; possibly TRBD1 for D (6 bases). CDR1 and CDR2 (germline): MDHEN, SYDVKM. The CDR3 covers 14 residues. The germline V and J ends were trimmed by 7 bases and 0 bases, with 12 bases remaining between them. For the CDR3, the DNA is TGTGCCAGCACCCCTGGGGACAACCAAGAGACCCAGTACTTC. It codes for CASTPGDNQETQYF.